These 15 T cell receptor beta chains share one sample of origin, sequenced in a study of cytotoxic CD8 clonotypes in ibrutinib-treated CLL. TCRdb's copy holds only in-frame clones and misses some; the assay was immunoSEQ multiplex PCR. The table has 200,000 to 250,000 clones, 75% to 80% seen once; the top ten hold roughly 11%. The sample in question was PBMCs, obtained after 12 months of ibrutinib treatment. These receptors all come from a human donor with chronic lymphocytic leukemia.

The chain joins TRBV30 to TRBJ1-3; TRBD1 matches at 9 bases. CDR3 size: 16 residues. Germline CDR1 and CDR2: GTSNPN and SVGIG (reference sequence). V lost 1 base and J lost 0; bases outside the gene matches: 4. In DNA, the CDR3 is TGTGCCTGGAGTGAAGGACAGGGGACCTCTGGAAACACCATATATTTT. Its protein product is CAWSEGQGTSGNTIYF.

This clone was seen just once. The V call is TRBV28, the J call TRBJ1-1, with a weak D call TRBD1 (5 bases). The CDR3 spans 12 residues. The germline V gene has CDR1 MDHEN and CDR2 SYDVKM. Trimming cost V 9 bases and J 4 bases, with 12 bases left between them. This CDR3 is CASWGFGTEAFF. The CDR3 DNA reads as TGTGCCAGTTGGGGGTTTGGCACTGAAGCTTTCTTT. The variable domain in full, completed from reference TRBV28 and TRBJ1-1, reads DVKVTQSSRYLVKRTGEKVFLECVQDMDHENMFWYRQDPGLGLRLIYFSYDVKMKEKGDIPEGYSVSREKKERFSLILESASTNQTSMYLCASWGFGTEAFFGQGTRLTVV.

The gene calls are TRBV5-1 and TRBJ2-3; D uncertain. V lost 4 bases and J 6 bases, leaving 12 bases between the germline ends. Germline V gene data show CDR1 as SGHRS and CDR2 as YFSETQ. The CDR3 is 13 amino acids. Here the CDR3 reads CASSPPQADTQYF. Written as DNA, the CDR3 is TGCGCCAGCAGCCCCCCGCAAGCGGATACGCAGTATTTT.

This rearrangement joins TRBV5-6 to TRBJ2-7; TRBD2 aligns across 8 bases. Germline V gives CDR1 SGHDT, CDR2 YYEEEE. The junction had 5 bases not matched to a gene; V was cut back by 2 bases and J by 4 bases. This CDR3 has 14 amino acids. DNA of the CDR3: TGTGCCAGCAGCTTCGACGGGGGGGCTTACGAGCAGTACTTC. Translating gives CASSFDGGAYEQYF.

The chain recombines TRBV11-2 with TRBJ1-4, with a tentative D call TRBD1 (5 bases). In germline, CDR1 is SGHAT, CDR2 FQNNGV. The V gene lost 0 bases and the J gene lost 8 bases, with 7 bases spanning the gap. CDR3 length: 13 amino acids. The CDR3 region has the DNA TGTGCCAGCAGCTTAGATGGGGGGGAAAAACTGTTTTTT. Translation gives CASSLDGGEKLFF.

The J gene is TRBJ2-5, the V gene TRBV28; D is uncertain. The ends were cut back, 4 bases at V and 7 bases at J, with 19 bases in the middle. The CDR3 sequence is 15 residues long. The V gene's germline CDR1 is MDHEN and CDR2 SYDVKM. The CDR3 sequence: CASSSPILRSPTQYF. CDR3 coding DNA: TGTGCCAGCAGTTCCCCTATTCTCAGATCTCCGACCCAGTACTTC.

The chain employs TRBV21-1 and TRBJ2-1; TRBD1, the table's D call, was not compared with the DNA. TRBV21-1 is shown as a pseudogene. This CDR3 has 16 residues. The chain's CDR3 is CASSGTGTGQENEQFF. The CDR3 nucleotides read TGTGCCAGCAGCGGGACCGGGACAGGGCAGGAAAATGAGCAGTTCTTC.

The rearrangement joins TRBV5-6 to TRBJ2-3; TRBD2 might be the D (5 bases). V lost 4 bases and J lost 2, with 11 bases in between. The CDR3 length is 14 residues. Germline V gene data show CDR1 as SGHDT and CDR2 as YYEEEE. CDR3 bases: TGTGCCAGCAGCGTGGGAGTCTTCACAGATACGCAGTATTTT. Protein sequence: CASSVGVFTDTQYF.

The CDR3 loop reads CASSPAPSGRANEQFF. In DNA, the CDR3 is TGCGCCAGCAGCCCGGCCCCTAGCGGGAGGGCCAATGAGCAGTTCTTC. The V call is TRBV5-1, the J call TRBJ2-1, with TRBD2 matching 12 bases. J lost 6 bases, V lost 4 bases, and 8 bases had no gene match. The germline CDR1 and CDR2 sequences are SGHRS and YFSETQ. The CDR3 runs 16 residues.

V usage is TRBV11-3 and J usage is TRBJ1-1; 7 nucleotides line up with TRBD1. Looked up from germline, CDR1 is SGHNT and CDR2 is YENEEA. The CDR3 spans 12 residues. V shed 3 bases, J shed 11 bases, and the junction held 6 bases outside the gene matches. Written as DNA, the CDR3 is TGTGCCAGCAGCTTGGCAGGGGGACGGGCTTTCTTT. It translates to CASSLAGGRAFF.

The chain couples TRBV5-4 to TRBJ2-7; unclear D gene. Germline CDR1 and CDR2: SGHNT and YYREEE (reference sequence). V lost 0 bases and J 0 bases, leaving 7 bases between the germline ends. The CDR3 length is 14 residues. The CDR3 nucleotides are TGTGCCAGCAGCTTGGACCTAAACTCCTACGAGCAGTACTTC. Translation gives CASSLDLNSYEQYF.

This clone occurred once. The chain links TRBV27 to TRBJ1-1; a weak D match, TRBD1 (6 bases). There are 14 residues in the CDR3. Looked up from germline, CDR1 is MNHEY and CDR2 is SMNVEV (reference sequence). V dropped 4 bases and J dropped 1 base, with 10 bases sitting between them. CDR3 sequence reads: CASSWGRGNTEAFF. In DNA, the CDR3 is TGTGCCAGCAGTTGGGGGCGTGGGAACACTGAAGCTTTCTTT.

The chain combines TRBV28 with TRBJ2-7; D possibly corresponds to TRBD1 (6 bases). CDR1 and CDR2 (germline): MDHEN, SYDVKM. The CDR3 contains 15 residues. V was trimmed by 5 bases and J by 2 bases, leaving 16 bases between them. CDR3 region: CASSRPPGTTYEQYF. CDR3 coding DNA: TGTGCCAGCAGTCGCCCCCCCGGGACAACCTACGAGCAGTACTTC. Full variable domain (outside the CDR3, taken from reference TRBV28 and TRBJ2-7): DVKVTQSSRYLVKRTGEKVFLECVQDMDHENMFWYRQDPGLGLRLIYFSYDVKMKEKGDIPEGYSVSREKKERFSLILESASTNQTSMYLCASSRPPGTTYEQYFGPGTRLTVT.

This clone was detected only a few times. The chain is built from TRBV9 and TRBJ2-1; 7 bases are a match to TRBD1. CDR3 length equals 16 residues. Germline assignment: CDR1 SGDLS and CDR2 YYNGEE. Germline trimming cut 3 bases from V and 4 bases from J; bases unmatched to any gene: 10. CDR3 loop: CASSGLTGAKYNEQFF. The CDR3 bases are TGTGCCAGCAGCGGCCTAACAGGGGCCAAGTACAATGAGCAGTTCTTC.

The chain uses TRBV18 and TRBJ2-4; D is perhaps TRBD1 (6 bases). Trimming left V 5 bases short and J 0 bases short, with 17 bases between. The CDR3 sequence is 17 residues long. Germline-derived CDR1 and CDR2 are KGHSH and LQKENI. The CDR3 nucleotides are TGTGCCAGCTCAAGAGCGACAGGACCCCTAGCCAAAAACATTCAGTACTTC. Translating gives CASSRATGPLAKNIQYF. Drawing the rest from reference TRBV18 and TRBJ2-4, the complete variable domain is NAGVMQNPRHLVRRRGQEARLRCSPMKGHSHVYWYRQLPEEGLKFMVYLQKENIIDESGMPKERFSAEFPKEGPSILRIQQVVRGDSAAYFCASSRATGPLAKNIQYFGAGTRLSVL.